The TCR beta chain described here comes from a study of blood T cell repertoires in COVID-19. This CDR3 is built from 15 residues. The V gene's germline CDR1 is MDHEN and CDR2 SYDVKM. V gave up 6 bases and J gave up 1 base; unmatched junction bases: 7. Data came from immunoSEQ multiplex PCR; TCRdb stores just in-frame clones and leaves some out. The sample has fewer than 500,000 clones; 75% to 90% are singletons. This TCR derives from a man aged 30 to 39 who had recovered from COVID-19. The genes are TRBV28 and TRBJ2-7, with 9 bases fitting TRBD1. The sequencing sample was made of PBMCs or T cells enriched from blood (not recorded which). The CDR3 loop reads CASSEGQGLSYEQYF. CDR3 sequence (DNA): TGTGCCAGCAGCGAGGGACAGGGTCTTTCCTACGAGCAGTACTTC. The variable domain in full, completed from reference TRBV28 and TRBJ2-7, reads DVKVTQSSRYLVKRTGEKVFLECVQDMDHENMFWYRQDPGLGLRLIYFSYDVKMKEKGDIPEGYSVSREKKERFSLILESASTNQTSMYLCASSEGQGLSYEQYFGPGTRLTVT.